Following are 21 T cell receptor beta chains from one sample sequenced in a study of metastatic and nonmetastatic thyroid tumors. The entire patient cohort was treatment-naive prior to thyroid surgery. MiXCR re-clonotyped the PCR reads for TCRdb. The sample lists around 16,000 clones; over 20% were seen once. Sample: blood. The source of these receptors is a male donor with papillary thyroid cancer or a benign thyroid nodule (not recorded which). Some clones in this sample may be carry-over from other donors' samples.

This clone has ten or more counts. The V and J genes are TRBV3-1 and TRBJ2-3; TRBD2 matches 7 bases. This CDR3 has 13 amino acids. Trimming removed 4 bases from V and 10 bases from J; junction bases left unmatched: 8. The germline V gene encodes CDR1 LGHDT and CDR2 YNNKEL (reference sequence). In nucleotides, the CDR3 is TGTGCCAGCAGCCCTGAGACTAGCCGTGCGCAGTATTTT. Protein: CASSPETSRAQYF.

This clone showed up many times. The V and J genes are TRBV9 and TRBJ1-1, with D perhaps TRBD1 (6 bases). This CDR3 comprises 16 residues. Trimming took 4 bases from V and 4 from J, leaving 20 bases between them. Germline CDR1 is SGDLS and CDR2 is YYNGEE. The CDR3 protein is CASSPQSGVEGTEAFF. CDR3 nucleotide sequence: TGTGCCAGCAGCCCACAATCAGGGGTGGAGGGCACTGAAGCTTTCTTT. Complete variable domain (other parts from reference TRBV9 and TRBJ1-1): DSGVTQTPKHLITATGQRVTLRCSPRSGDLSVYWYQQSLDQGLQFLIQYYNGEERAKGNILERFSAQQFPDLHSELNLSSLELGDSALYFCASSPQSGVEGTEAFFGQGTRLTVV.

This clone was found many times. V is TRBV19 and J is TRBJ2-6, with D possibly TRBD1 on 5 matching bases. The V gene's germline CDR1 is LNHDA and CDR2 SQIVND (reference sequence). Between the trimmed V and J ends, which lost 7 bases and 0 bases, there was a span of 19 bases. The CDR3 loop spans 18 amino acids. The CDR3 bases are TGTGCCAGTACCCGGTGGTGGCAGGGAAGCTCTGGGGCCAACGTCCTGACTTTC. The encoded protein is CASTRWWQGSSGANVLTF.

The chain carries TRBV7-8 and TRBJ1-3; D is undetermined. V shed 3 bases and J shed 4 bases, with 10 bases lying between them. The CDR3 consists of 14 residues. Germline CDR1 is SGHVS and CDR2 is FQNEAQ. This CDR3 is CASSFGVSGNTIYF. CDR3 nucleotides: TGTGCCAGCAGCTTTGGGGTTTCAGGAAACACCATATATTTT.

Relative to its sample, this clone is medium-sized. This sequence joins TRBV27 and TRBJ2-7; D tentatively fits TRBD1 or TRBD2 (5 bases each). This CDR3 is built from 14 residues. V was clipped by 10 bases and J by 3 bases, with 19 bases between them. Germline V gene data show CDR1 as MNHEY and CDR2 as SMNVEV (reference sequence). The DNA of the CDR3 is TGTGCCATTACGCCCCAGGGACGGAGCTACGAGCAGTACTTC. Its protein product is CAITPQGRSYEQYF.

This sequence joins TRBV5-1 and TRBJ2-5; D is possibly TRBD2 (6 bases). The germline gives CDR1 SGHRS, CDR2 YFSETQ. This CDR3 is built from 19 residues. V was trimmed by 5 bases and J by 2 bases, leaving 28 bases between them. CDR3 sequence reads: CASSPGSGVSSTFQETQYF. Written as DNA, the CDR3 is TGCGCCAGCAGTCCCGGGAGTGGGGTGTCTAGCACCTTTCAAGAGACCCAGTACTTC.

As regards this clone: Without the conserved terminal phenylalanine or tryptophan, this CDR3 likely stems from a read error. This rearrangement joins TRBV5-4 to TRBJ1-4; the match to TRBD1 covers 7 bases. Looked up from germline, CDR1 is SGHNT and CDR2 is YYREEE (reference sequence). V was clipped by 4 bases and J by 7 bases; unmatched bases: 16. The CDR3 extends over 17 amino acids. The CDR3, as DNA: TGTGCCAGCAGCAGCCGGGACAGCCAAGGATTTGGTGAAAAACTGTTTTTG. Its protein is CASSSRDSQGFGEKLFL.

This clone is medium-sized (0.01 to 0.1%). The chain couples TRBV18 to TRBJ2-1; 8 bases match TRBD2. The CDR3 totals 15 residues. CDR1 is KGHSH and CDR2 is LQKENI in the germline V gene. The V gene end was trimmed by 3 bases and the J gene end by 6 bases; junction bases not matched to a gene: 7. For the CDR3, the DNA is TGTGCCAGCTCACCGCCGGGACTAGGCCCCAATGAGCAGTTCTTC. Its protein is CASSPPGLGPNEQFF.

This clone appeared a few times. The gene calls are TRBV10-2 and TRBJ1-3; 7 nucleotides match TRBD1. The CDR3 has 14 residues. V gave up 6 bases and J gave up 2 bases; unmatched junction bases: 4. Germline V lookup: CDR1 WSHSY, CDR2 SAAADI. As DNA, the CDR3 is TGCGCCAGCAGCCCGACAGGGCCTGGAAACACCATATATTTT. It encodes CASSPTGPGNTIYF.

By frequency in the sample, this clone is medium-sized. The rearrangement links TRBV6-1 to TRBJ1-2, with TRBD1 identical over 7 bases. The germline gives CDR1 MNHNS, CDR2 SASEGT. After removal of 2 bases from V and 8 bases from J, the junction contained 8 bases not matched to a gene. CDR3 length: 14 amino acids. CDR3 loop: CASSERVRGGGYTF. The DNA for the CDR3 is TGTGCCAGCAGTGAACGAGTCAGGGGGGGAGGCTACACCTTC.

CDR3 sequence (DNA): TGCAGTGCTAGAGACCGGACAGACTACTATGGCTACACCTTC. As protein: CSARDRTDYYGYTF. The chain uses TRBV20-1 and TRBJ1-2, with D tentatively TRBD1 (6 bases). V was pared by 0 bases and J by 3 bases, with 11 bases between. In germline, CDR1 is DFQATT, CDR2 SNEGSKA (reference sequence). The CDR3 is made up of 14 amino acids.

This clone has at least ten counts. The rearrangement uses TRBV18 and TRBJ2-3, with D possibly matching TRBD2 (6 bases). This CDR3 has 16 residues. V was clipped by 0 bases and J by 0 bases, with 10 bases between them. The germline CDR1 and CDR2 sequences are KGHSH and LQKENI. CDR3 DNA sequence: TGTGCCAGCTCACCACCGGTACTAGCTAGCACAGATACGCAGTATTTT. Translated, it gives CASSPPVLASTDTQYF.

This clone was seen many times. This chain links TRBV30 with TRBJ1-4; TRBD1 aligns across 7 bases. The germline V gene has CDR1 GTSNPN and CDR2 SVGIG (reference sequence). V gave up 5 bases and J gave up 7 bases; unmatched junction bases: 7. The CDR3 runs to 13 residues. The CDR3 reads CAWGGGAGEKLFF. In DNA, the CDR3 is TGTGCCTGGGGAGGGGGCGCGGGTGAAAAACTGTTTTTT.

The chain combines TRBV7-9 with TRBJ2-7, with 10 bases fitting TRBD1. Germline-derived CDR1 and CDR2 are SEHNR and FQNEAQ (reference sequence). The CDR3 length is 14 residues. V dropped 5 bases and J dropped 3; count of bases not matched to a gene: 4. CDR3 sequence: CASSKGQGDYEQYF. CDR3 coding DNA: TGTGCCAGCAGCAAAGGACAGGGGGACTACGAGCAGTACTTC.

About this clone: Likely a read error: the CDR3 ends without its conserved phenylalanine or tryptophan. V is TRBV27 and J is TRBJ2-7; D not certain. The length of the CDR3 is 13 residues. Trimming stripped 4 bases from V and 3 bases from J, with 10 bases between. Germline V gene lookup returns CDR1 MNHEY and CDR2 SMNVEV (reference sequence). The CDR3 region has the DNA TGTGCCAGCAGTTCAGTGACCGGCTACGAGCAGTACCTC. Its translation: CASSSVTGYEQYL.

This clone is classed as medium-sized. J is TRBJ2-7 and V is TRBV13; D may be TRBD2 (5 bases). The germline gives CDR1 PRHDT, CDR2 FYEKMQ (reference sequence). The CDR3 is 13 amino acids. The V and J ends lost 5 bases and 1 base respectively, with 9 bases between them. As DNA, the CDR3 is TGTGCCAGCAGCGACGGGATTTCCTACGAGCAGTACTTC. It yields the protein CASSDGISYEQYF.

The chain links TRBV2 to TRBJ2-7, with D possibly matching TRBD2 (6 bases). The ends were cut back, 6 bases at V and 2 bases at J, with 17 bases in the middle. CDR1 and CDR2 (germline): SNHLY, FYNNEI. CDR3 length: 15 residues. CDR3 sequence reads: CASRGLLAIPYEQYF. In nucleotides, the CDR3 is TGTGCCAGCAGGGGTCTACTAGCTATTCCCTACGAGCAGTACTTC.

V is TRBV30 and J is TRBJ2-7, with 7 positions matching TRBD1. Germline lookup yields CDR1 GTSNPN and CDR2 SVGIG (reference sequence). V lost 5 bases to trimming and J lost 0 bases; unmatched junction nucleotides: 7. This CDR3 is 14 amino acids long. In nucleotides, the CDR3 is TGTGCCTGGCTCCCAGGGGGTCACTCCTACGAGCAGTACTTC. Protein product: CAWLPGGHSYEQYF. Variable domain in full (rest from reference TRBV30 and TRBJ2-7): SQTIHQWPATLVQPVGSPLSLECTVEGTSNPNLYWYRQAAGRGLQLLFYSVGIGQISSEVPQNLSASRPQDRQFILSSKKLLLSDSGFYLCAWLPGGHSYEQYFGPGTRLTVT.

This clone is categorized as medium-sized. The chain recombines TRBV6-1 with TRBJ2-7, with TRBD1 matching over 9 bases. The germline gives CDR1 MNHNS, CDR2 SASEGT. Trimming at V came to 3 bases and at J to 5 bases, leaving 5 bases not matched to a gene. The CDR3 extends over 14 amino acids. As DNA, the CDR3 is TGTGCCAGCAGTGATGGGACAGGGTGGAACGAGCAGTACTTC. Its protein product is CASSDGTGWNEQYF.

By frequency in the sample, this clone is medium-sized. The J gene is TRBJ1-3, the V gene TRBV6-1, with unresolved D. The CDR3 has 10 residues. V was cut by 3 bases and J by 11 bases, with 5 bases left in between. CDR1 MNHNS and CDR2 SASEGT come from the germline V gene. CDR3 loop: CASSDASIYF. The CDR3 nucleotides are TGTGCCAGCAGTGATGCCTCCATATATTTT.

The CDR3 region has the DNA TGCGCCAGCAGCCTTAGGGCAGGGACGACCTCTGGGGCCAACGTCCTGACTTTC. Residues: CASSLRAGTTSGANVLTF. This rearrangement joins TRBV5-1 to TRBJ2-6; D tentatively fits TRBD1 or TRBD2 (5 bases each). The CDR3 loop spans 18 amino acids. Trimming removed 4 bases from V and 0 bases from J, with 17 bases in between. Germline values: CDR1 SGHRS, CDR2 YFSETQ.